The next 18 T cell receptor beta chains were all read from a single sample in a study of Ad26.COV2.S vaccination and SARS-CoV-2 variants (dated by TCRdb to about 2021). Libraries were prepared through the immunoSEQ multiplex PCR assay. Entries here come from immuneACCESS through TCRdb and include only in-frame sequences with V and J called. Some clones fail to appear in such tables; in the studies checked, an unresolved V gene covers under half of the shortfall, and the cause of the remainder is unknown. This sample lists more than 400,000 clones; around 92% were detected once. Clones ranked in the top ten supply approximately 1.7% of the sample. Taken with the paper, the label for treatment or condition translates to: about 20 received Ad26.COV2.S at low or high dose, single or two shots; 5 received placebo; per-sample allocation not given. For vaccine and placebo recipients, the sequenced repertoires came from samples collected on day 63 after the first injection.

The specimen comprised peripheral blood, sampled in a trial of Ad26.COV2.S vaccine versus placebo. The source is a person between 18 and 59 years old who received the Ad26.COV2.S COVID-19 vaccine or a placebo.

This clone was observed once. The chain recombines TRBV9 with TRBJ1-1, with a weak D call TRBD1 (5 bases). V was shortened by 3 bases and J by 1 base, with 13 bases between the two germline ends. Looked up from germline, CDR1 is SGDLS and CDR2 is YYNGEE. The CDR3 contains 15 residues. As DNA, the CDR3 is TGTGCCAGCAGCGCCCAGGGTGGGGGGAACACTGAAGCTTTCTTT. Translating gives CASSAQGGGNTEAFF.

This clone came up once. The gene calls are TRBV6-5 and TRBJ2-3; a possible D gene is TRBD2 (6 bases). From germline, CDR1 is MNHEY and CDR2 SVGAGI. Trimming pared 7 bases from V and 4 bases from J, leaving 18 bases between. The CDR3 length is 15 residues. The CDR3 coding sequence is TGTGCCAGCAAAGGGACTCCCTCCCCATCAGATACGCAGTATTTT. As protein: CASKGTPSPSDTQYF.

V gene TRBV27 combines with J gene TRBJ2-7, with 8 positions matching TRBD1. Germline V CDR1 and CDR2: MNHEY, SMNVEV (reference sequence). The CDR3 is made up of 16 amino acids. The V gene end was trimmed by 6 bases and the J gene end by 1 base; junction bases not matched to a gene: 11. The CDR3 nucleotides read TGTGCCAGCAGACCTTCCTGGACAGGGCCTTCCTACGAGCAGTACTTC. It translates to CASRPSWTGPSYEQYF.

This clone was counted a single time. V is TRBV28 and J is TRBJ1-2, with a weak D call TRBD1 (5 bases). The CDR3 totals 17 residues. V dropped 5 bases and J dropped 3 bases, with 22 bases sitting between them. CDR1 MDHEN and CDR2 SYDVKM come from the germline V gene. CDR3 loop: CASSGSGTDTVYYGYTF. DNA of the CDR3: TGTGCCAGCAGTGGGTCCGGGACTGATACAGTGTACTATGGCTACACCTTC.

This clone was recorded many times. The rearrangement uses TRBV29-1 and TRBJ1-1; D possibly corresponds to TRBD1 (5 bases). The CDR3 covers 15 residues. V lost 6 bases to trimming and J lost 0 bases, with 17 bases between them. Germline lookup yields CDR1 SQVTM and CDR2 ANQGSEA. The chain's CDR3 is CSVDGRGTVNTEAFF. The CDR3 coding sequence is TGCAGCGTCGACGGACGGGGCACAGTGAACACTGAAGCTTTCTTT. The entire variable domain, with the rest obtained from reference TRBV29-1 and TRBJ1-1, is as follows: SAVISQKPSRDICQRGTSLTIQCQVDSQVTMMFWYRQQPGQSLTLIATANQGSEATYESGFVIDKFPISRPNLTFSTLTVSNMSPEDSSIYLCSVDGRGTVNTEAFFGQGTRLTVV.

V gene TRBV7-2 combines with J gene TRBJ2-3, with unresolved D. The germline gives CDR1 SGHTA, CDR2 FQGNSA. The V end was cut by 0 bases, the J end by 6 bases, with 13 bases between. The CDR3 is 15 amino acids. CDR3 nucleotides: TGTGCCAGCAGCTTAGCGCCCCAGAGTTTTGATACGCAGTATTTT. It is translated as CASSLAPQSFDTQYF.

Written as DNA, the CDR3 is TGTGCCAGTGGGGACAGGGATCTATATCAGCCCCAGCATTTT. Translation: CASGDRDLYQPQHF. This sequence joins TRBV19 and TRBJ1-5, with 9 positions matching TRBD1. This CDR3 spans 14 amino acids. V shed 8 bases, J shed 5 bases, and the junction held 7 bases outside the gene matches. Germline V gene sequence: CDR1 LNHDA, CDR2 SQIVND (reference sequence).

The rearrangement uses TRBV27 and TRBJ2-7; a weak D match, TRBD1 (5 bases). The length of the CDR3 is 16 residues. Deletions cut 5 bases from V and 4 bases from J, with 21 bases between. The germline gives CDR1 MNHEY, CDR2 SMNVEV (reference sequence). CDR3 nucleotide sequence: TGTGCCAGCAGTCTAGGTCCCAGGGTTAATTGGTACGAGCAGTACTTC. Protein sequence: CASSLGPRVNWYEQYF.

With regard to this clone: This CDR3 is also generated by other DNA sequences in the sample. The chain employs TRBV28 and TRBJ1-2; D is uncertain. Deletions cut 3 bases from V and 8 bases from J, with 7 bases between. This CDR3 spans 11 amino acids. Germline CDR1 MDHEN, CDR2 SYDVKM. This CDR3 reads CASSLGGGYTF. CDR3 sequence (DNA): TGTGCCAGCAGTTTGGGCGGGGGCTACACCTTC.

The chain links TRBV28 to TRBJ1-1; no firm D call. V lost 5 bases and J 1 base, leaving 14 bases between the germline ends. Looked up from germline, CDR1 is MDHEN and CDR2 is SYDVKM. The CDR3 length is 15 residues. The CDR3 coding sequence is TGTGCCAGCAGTCTAAATTTTCGACAGAACACTGAAGCTTTCTTT. Amino acids: CASSLNFRQNTEAFF.

This clone was seen a single time. The CDR3 coding sequence is TGTGCCAGCAGTGACAGACAGGAATCGACCTACGAGCAGTACTTC. As protein: CASSDRQESTYEQYF. This sequence joins TRBV6-1 and TRBJ2-7; D may be TRBD1 (6 bases). Per germline, CDR1 MNHNS and CDR2 SASEGT. This CDR3 spans 15 amino acids. The germline V and J ends were trimmed by 3 bases and 2 bases, with 14 bases remaining between them.

The chain is built from TRBV6-2 or TRBV6-3 and TRBJ2-7; D is unresolved. The CDR3 extends over 16 amino acids. V lost 2 bases and J lost 4, with 18 bases in between. Germline values: CDR1 MNHEY, CDR2 SVGEGT. CDR3: CASSYPLQSSPYEQYF. In nucleotides, the CDR3 is TGTGCCAGCAGTTACCCCCTCCAGTCCTCTCCGTACGAGCAGTACTTC.

The chain joins TRBV6-5 to TRBJ1-2; tentative D call: TRBD1 (6 bases). The CDR3 is 15 residues long. Germline CDR1 is MNHEY and CDR2 is SVGAGI. V lost 8 bases and J lost 5, with 21 bases in between. The CDR3 protein is CASSIRQAPVYGYTF. CDR3 nucleotide sequence: TGTGCCAGCTCGATCAGACAGGCTCCCGTTTATGGCTACACCTTC.

This clone has a single count. V and J are TRBV18 and TRBJ1-2, with TRBD1 matching over 8 bases. From germline, CDR1 is KGHSH and CDR2 LQKENI. The CDR3 spans 16 residues. V lost 3 bases and J lost 8; bases outside the gene matches: 14. CDR3 residues: CASSPLPGQGGGGYTF. The DNA of the CDR3 is TGTGCCAGCTCACCTCTCCCAGGACAGGGAGGAGGGGGCTACACCTTC.

The J gene is TRBJ2-5, the V gene TRBV7-2; 7 bases line up with TRBD2. This CDR3 spans 15 amino acids. The ends lost 5 bases at V and 4 bases at J; junction bases unmatched: 10. Germline V CDR1 and CDR2: SGHTA, FQGNSA. The DNA of the CDR3 is TGTGCCAGCAGCCGCCCGGGACTACTAACAGAGACCCAGTACTTC. Translating it yields CASSRPGLLTETQYF.

The chain combines TRBV7-8 with TRBJ1-5; D ambiguous. The CDR3 spans 14 residues. Trimming pared 1 base from V and 1 base from J, leaving 5 bases between. Germline CDR1 is SGHVS and CDR2 is FQNEAQ. The CDR3 sequence: CASSLVASNQPQHF. The CDR3 DNA follows: TGTGCCAGCAGCTTAGTGGCAAGCAATCAGCCCCAGCATTTT.

The chain joins TRBV4-3 to TRBJ1-3; tentatively, D is TRBD1 (6 bases). Per germline, CDR1 LGHNA and CDR2 YSLEER. V gave up 0 bases and J gave up 1 base, with 10 bases separating them. CDR3 length: 16 amino acids. The CDR3: CASSQERGASGNTIYF. In DNA, the CDR3 is TGCGCCAGCAGCCAAGAGCGGGGGGCGTCTGGAAACACCATATATTTT.

The rearrangement joins TRBV3-1 (or the pseudogene TRBV3-2) to TRBJ2-1; 11 bases align to TRBD2. Unmatched junction bases numbered 9, after V lost 4 bases and J lost 7 bases. CDR1 and CDR2 from the germline V gene are LGHDT and YNNKEL (reference sequence). This CDR3 is 16 amino acids long. The DNA of the CDR3 is TGTGCCAGCAGCCGCCTGACTAGCGGGGTGGGTAATGAGCAGTTCTTC. This translates into CASSRLTSGVGNEQFF.